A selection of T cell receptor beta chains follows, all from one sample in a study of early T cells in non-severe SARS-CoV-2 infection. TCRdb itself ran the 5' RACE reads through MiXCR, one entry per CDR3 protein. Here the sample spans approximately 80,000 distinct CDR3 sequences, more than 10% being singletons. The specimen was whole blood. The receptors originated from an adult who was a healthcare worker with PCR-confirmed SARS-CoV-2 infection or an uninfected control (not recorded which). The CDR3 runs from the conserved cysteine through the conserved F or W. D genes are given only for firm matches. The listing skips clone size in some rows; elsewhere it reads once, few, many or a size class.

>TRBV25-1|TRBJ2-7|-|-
CASSGQVPREQYF
TGTGCCAGCAGTGGACAGGTGCCCCGCGAGCAGTACTTC
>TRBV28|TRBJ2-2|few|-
CASSDEGLRSGELFF
TGTGCCAGCAGCGACGAGGGGCTCAGGTCCGGGGAGCTGTTTTTT
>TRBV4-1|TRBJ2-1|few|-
CASTGVNNEQFF
TGCGCCAGCACGGGGGTGAACAATGAGCAGTTCTTC
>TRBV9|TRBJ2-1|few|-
CASSANNEQFF
TGTGCCAGCAGCGCCAACAATGAGCAGTTCTTC
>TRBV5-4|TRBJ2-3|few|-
CASSLTGDTQYF
TGTGCCAGCAGTTTGACAGGTGATACGCAGTATTTT
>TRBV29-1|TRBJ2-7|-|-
CSVHNSYEQYF
TGCAGCGTTCACAACTCCTACGAGCAGTACTTC
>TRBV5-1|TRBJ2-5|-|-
CASSPTGESGPLETQYF
TGCGCCAGCAGTCCTACAGGGGAGAGCGGGCCACTAGAGACCCAGTACTTC
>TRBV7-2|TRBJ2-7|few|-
CASSLASQGGAYEQYF
TGTGCCAGCAGCTTAGCCTCGCAGGGGGGGGCCTACGAGCAGTACTTC
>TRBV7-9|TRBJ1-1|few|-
CASSLGVTEAFF
TGTGCCAGCAGCTTAGGAGTCACTGAAGCTTTCTTT
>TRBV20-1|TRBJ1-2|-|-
CSARDLGSFDYGYTF
TGCAGTGCTAGAGATCTCGGCAGCTTCGACTATGGCTACACCTTC
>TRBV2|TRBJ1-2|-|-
CASSYPLRGGYTF
TGTGCCAGCAGTTACCCCTTGAGAGGTGGCTACACCTTC
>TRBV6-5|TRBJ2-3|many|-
CASSLGQGYTDTQYF
TGTGCCAGCAGTTTAGGGCAGGGGTACACAGATACGCAGTATTTT
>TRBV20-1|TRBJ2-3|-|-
CSASLGGFTDTQYF
TGCAGTGCCTCTTTGGGCGGCTTCACAGATACGCAGTATTTT
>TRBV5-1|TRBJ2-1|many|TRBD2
CASSLALAGWNEQFF
TGCGCCAGCAGCTTGGCGCTAGCGGGATGGAATGAGCAGTTCTTC
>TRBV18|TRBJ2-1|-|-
CASSPPQGKNEQFF
TGTGCCAGCTCACCTCCCCAGGGTAAGAATGAGCAGTTCTTC
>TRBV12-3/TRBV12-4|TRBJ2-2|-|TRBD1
CASTQRDRESGELFF
TGTGCCAGCACCCAAAGGGACAGGGAGAGCGGGGAGCTGTTTTTT
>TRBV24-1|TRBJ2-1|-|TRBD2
CATSDTSLAGANEQFF
TGTGCCACCAGTGACACCTCACTAGCGGGAGCCAATGAGCAGTTCTTC
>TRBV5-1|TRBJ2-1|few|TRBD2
CASSLGLAGGIRDEQFF
TGCGCCAGCAGCTTGGGGTTAGCGGGAGGCATTAGGGATGAGCAGTTCTTC
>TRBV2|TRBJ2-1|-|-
CAVGRTSSYNEQFF
TGTGCCGTGGGGCGAACTAGCTCCTACAATGAGCAGTTCTTC
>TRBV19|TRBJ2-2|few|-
CASSYPGGNTGELFF
TGTGCCAGTAGCTACCCCGGGGGGAACACCGGGGAGCTGTTTTTT
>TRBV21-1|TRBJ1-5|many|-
CASSKASVSSNQPQHF
TGTGCCAGCAGCAAAGCGTCGGTATCTAGCAATCAGCCCCAGCATTTT
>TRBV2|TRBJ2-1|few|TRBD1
CASSPDRDNEQFF
TGTGCCAGCAGCCCGGACAGGGACAATGAGCAGTTCTTC
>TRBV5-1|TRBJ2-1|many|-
CASSLSSYNEQFF
TGCGCCAGCAGCCTAAGCTCCTACAATGAGCAGTTCTTC
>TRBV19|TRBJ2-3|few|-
CASSSWTGTDTQYF
TGTGCCAGTAGTTCCTGGACAGGCACAGATACGCAGTATTTT
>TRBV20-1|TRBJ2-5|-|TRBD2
CSARALAGGQETQYF
TGCAGTGCTAGAGCCCTAGCGGGAGGTCAGGAGACCCAGTACTTC
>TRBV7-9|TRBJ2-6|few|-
CASSLSWAGANVLTF
TGTGCCAGCAGCTTAAGTTGGGCTGGGGCCAACGTTCTGACTTTC
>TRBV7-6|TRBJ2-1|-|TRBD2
CASRGTSGRLDEQFF
TGTGCCAGCCGCGGAACTAGCGGGAGATTGGATGAGCAGTTCTTC
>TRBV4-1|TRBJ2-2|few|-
CASSRLTSRNTGELFF
TGCGCCAGCAGCCGATTAACTAGCAGGAACACCGGGGAGCTGTTTTTT
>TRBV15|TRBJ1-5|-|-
CATSRGGGGFNQPQHF
TGTGCCACCAGCAGAGGAGGCGGGGGTTTCAATCAGCCCCAGCATTTT
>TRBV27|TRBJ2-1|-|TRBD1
CASSQGQGGYNEQFF
TGTGCCAGCAGTCAGGGACAGGGGGGCTACAATGAGCAGTTCTTC
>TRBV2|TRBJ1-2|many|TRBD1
CASSFGQGAGYGYTF
TGTGCCAGCAGCTTCGGACAGGGGGCTGGCTATGGCTACACCTTC
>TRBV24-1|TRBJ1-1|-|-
CATSESGVNTEAFF
TGTGCCACCAGTGAATCCGGGGTGAACACTGAAGCTTTCTTT
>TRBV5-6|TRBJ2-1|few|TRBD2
CASSHVSGLAAFNNEQFF
TGTGCCAGCAGCCACGTATCGGGACTAGCGGCTTTTAACAATGAGCAGTTCTTC
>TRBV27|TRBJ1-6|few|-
CASTPVRRKNSPLHF
TGTGCCAGCACCCCGGTCCGCAGGAAGAATTCACCCCTCCACTTT
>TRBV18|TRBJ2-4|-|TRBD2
CASSPMVAGLKNIQYF
TGTGCCAGCTCACCCATGGTAGCGGGCCTTAAAAACATTCAGTACTTC
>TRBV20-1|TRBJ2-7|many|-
CSARVGKRVQYEQYF
TGCAGTGCTAGAGTCGGGAAACGGGTACAGTACGAGCAGTACTTC
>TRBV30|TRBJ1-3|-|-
CAWRAGPGNTIYF
TGTGCCTGGAGGGCCGGGCCTGGAAACACCATATATTTT
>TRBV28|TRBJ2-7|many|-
CASRPGGGHEQYF
TGTGCCAGCAGACCCGGAGGTGGCCACGAGCAGTACTTC
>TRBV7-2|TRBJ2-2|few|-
CASSSSGTGELFF
TGTGCCAGCAGCTCGTCGGGGACCGGGGAGCTGTTTTTT
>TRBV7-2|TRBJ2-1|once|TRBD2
CASSPGGALGNEQFF
TGTGCCAGCAGCCCGGGGGGAGCTTTAGGCAATGAGCAGTTCTTC
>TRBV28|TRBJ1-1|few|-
CASSLGGLNTEAFF
TGTGCCAGCAGTTTAGGGGGCTTGAACACTGAAGCTTTCTTT
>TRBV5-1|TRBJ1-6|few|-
CASSPDNSPLHF
TGCGCCAGCAGCCCGGATAATTCACCCCTCCACTTT
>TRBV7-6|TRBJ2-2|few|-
CASSLLTTGELFF
TGTGCCAGCAGCTTATTAACCACCGGGGAGCTGTTTTTT
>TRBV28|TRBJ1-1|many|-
CASSPPGQRGF
TGTGCCAGCAGTCCACCGGGACAAAGAGGCTTT
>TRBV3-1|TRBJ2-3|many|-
CASSQDQTWDKSTDTQYF
TGTGCCAGCAGCCAAGATCAAACGTGGGACAAAAGCACAGATACGCAGTATTTT
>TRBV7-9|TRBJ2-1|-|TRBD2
CASSLAQRDWEQFF
TGTGCCAGCAGCTTAGCGCAGCGGGATTGGGAGCAGTTCTTC
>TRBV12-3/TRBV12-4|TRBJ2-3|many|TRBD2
CASTRLAGMGIRGTDTQYF
TGTGCCAGCACTCGACTAGCGGGAATGGGCATACGCGGCACAGATACGCAGTATTTT
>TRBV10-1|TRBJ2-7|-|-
CASGLPDSPYEQYF
TGCGCCAGTGGACTGCCGGACTCTCCCTACGAGCAGTACTTC
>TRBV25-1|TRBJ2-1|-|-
CASSEVGYNEQFF
TGTGCCAGCAGTGAGGTCGGCTACAATGAGCAGTTCTTC
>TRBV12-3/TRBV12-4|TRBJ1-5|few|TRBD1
CASSPGQGHQPQHF
TGTGCCAGCAGCCCGGGACAGGGGCATCAGCCCCAGCATTTT
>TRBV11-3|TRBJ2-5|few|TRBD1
CASSLTGVGMTQYF
TGTGCCAGCAGCTTAACAGGGGTCGGGATGACCCAGTACTTC
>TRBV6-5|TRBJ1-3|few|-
CASSALGSGNTIYF
TGTGCCAGCAGTGCTCTAGGCTCGGGAAACACCATATATTTT
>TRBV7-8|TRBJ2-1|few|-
CASSQKSRVDEQFF
TGTGCCAGCAGTCAAAAGTCCAGGGTCGATGAGCAGTTCTTC
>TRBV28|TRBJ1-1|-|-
CASTHPGNTEAFF
TGTGCCAGCACCCATCCGGGAAACACTGAAGCTTTCTTT
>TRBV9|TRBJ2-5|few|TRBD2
CASSSGGYQETQYF
TGTGCCAGCAGCTCCGGGGGGTACCAAGAGACCCAGTACTTC
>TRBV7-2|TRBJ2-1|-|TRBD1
CASSSRDRGSHEQFF
TGTGCCAGCAGCTCCCGGGACAGGGGTAGTCATGAGCAGTTCTTC
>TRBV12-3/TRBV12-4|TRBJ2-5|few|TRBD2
CASSGGSRETQYF
TGTGCCAGCAGCGGGGGGTCGCGGGAGACCCAGTACTTC
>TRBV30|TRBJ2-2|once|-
CAGRAAGELFF
TGTGCCGGCCGTGCAGCCGGGGAGCTGTTTTTT
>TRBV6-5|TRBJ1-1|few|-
CASSSAVPNTEAFF
TGTGCCAGCAGTTCCGCCGTTCCGAACACTGAAGCTTTCTTT